This T cell receptor (beta chain) was sequenced in a study of OX40 agonist ivuxolimab in advanced cancers. Study results and limitations: Both CD4+ and CD8+ T cell populations in blood had undergone clonal expansion by week 6 at 0.1 to 3.0 mg/kg.

This CDR3 region has 16 residues. V lost 3 bases to trimming and J lost 4 bases, with 16 bases between them. Germline V gene data show CDR1 as WSHSY and CDR2 as SAAADI. A note on this clone: Its antigen is currently unknown.

Here immunoSEQ multiplex PCR was the method, and the copy in TCRdb shows in-frame clones only, minus some. The data contain under 85,000 clones, about 88% of them singletons. Source: CD4+ or CD8+ T cells sorted from blood, taken in a trial of the OX40 agonist ivuxolimab. The chain recombines TRBV10-2 with TRBJ2-1; possible D gene TRBD2, 6 bases. This TCR came from an adult with an advanced solid tumor such as melanoma, head and neck, liver or kidney cancer. DNA of the CDR3: TGCGCCAGCAGTGACTTGACCGGGACTTTGTACAATGAGCAGTTCTTC. Translated, it gives CASSDLTGTLYNEQFF.